The TCR beta chain described here comes from a study of T cells in women clearing cervical HPV infection. About the research overall: Control women cleared a single incident HPV16 infection within 12 months. For cases, blood was sampled a median approximately 150 days after lesion detection, interquartile range roughly 90 to 210 days.

Germline CDR1 and CDR2: SGHNT and YYREEE (reference sequence). Trimming stripped 3 bases from V and 3 bases from J, with 6 bases between. The CDR3 spans 12 residues. The protocol was immunoSEQ multiplex PCR, while the TCRdb copy is restricted to in-frame clones and leaves out a portion. This sample's clone table lists over 45,000 clones. Details on this clone: The CDR3 end lies 3 residues beyond the end of the read and is filled in from the germline J gene.

This chain connects TRBV5-4 to TRBJ1-1, with D unresolved. Source material: blood buffy coat. The sequence derives from a woman between 18 and 69 years old with a cervical HPV16 infection that either progressed to CIN3+ or cleared (not recorded which). The CDR3 bases that were read are TGTGCCAGCAGCTACTACGACACTGAA. Amino acids: CASSYYDTE. The whole CDR3 sequence is CASSYYDTEAFF.